This TCR beta chain appears in the sequencing data of a study of blood T cell repertoires in COVID-19 (dated by TCRdb to 2019 to 2021). Background for the entire study: Samples covering the acute and convalescent phases of COVID-19 were provided by collaborators in the United States, Italy and Spain. The prospective study material was composed of cDNA or gDNA derived from T cells, B-cell-depleted T cells, or PBMCs. Deeply sampled blood TCRbeta repertoires from subjects exposed to, actively infected with, or recovered from COVID-19 were included in the dataset. The repertoires were made available in a free public database intended to serve as a resource for research on the immune response to SARS-CoV-2. The samples were drawn from the first 160 participants of the ongoing ImmuneRACE study and from 1,254 subjects provided by 6 global collaborators. Sample metadata almost always included a de-identified subject ID, COVID-19 status, age in years and sex. HLA class I and class II types, where available, came from metadata supplied by the sample provider rather than from assay-based typing. What the study reported, not specific to this receptor: Clinical and demographic metadata were provided uncurated, with the amount varying by source and participant.

Samples from volunteer blood donors who had recovered from COVID-19 were contributed by a second Seattle source. Each collaborating institution followed its own protocols to collect whole blood in K2EDTA tubes. Collaborator samples were shipped for TCRbeta analysis as frozen whole blood, isolated PBMCs, or DNA extracted from either sample type. Regarding this clone: The target of this receptor is not known. Base qualities are missing; no much larger clone stands one base away.

TCRbeta CDR3 regions were amplified from genomic DNA using the immunoSEQ Assay, a bias-controlled multiplex PCR. Regarding the original processing steps: Nucleated cell counts per sample were estimated from amplification of reference gene primers within the assay. To quantify the absolute abundance of each unique TCRbeta CDR3 rearrangement, sequence reads were collapsed and filtered. Productive Simpson clonality was computed per sample as the square root of Simpson's diversity index over productive rearrangements. TCRdb mirrors the immuneACCESS table, restricted to in-frame sequences. Some clones are absent from its copies; in checked studies, under half trace to an unresolved V gene, and the reason for the others is unknown. V, J and clone size are taken as reported in that table, and D and trimming were inferred from the DNA itself. A total of fewer than 200,000 clones appear in this sample, approximately 84% of them only once. The ten most abundant clones make up 7.5% to 9.5% of the sample.

Based on the germline V gene (reference sequence), the CDR1 and CDR2 sequences are LNHDA and SQIVND. The CDR3 has 12 amino acids, counting the end cysteine and phenylalanine. The kept DNA is CDR3 alone, 36 bases in frame from the first base. The junction carries 11 bases between V and J, which are trimmed by 5 bases and 7 bases respectively. Sequencing used peripheral blood. This sequence uses TRBV19 and TRBJ1-1; the D gene assignment is ambiguous. This clonotype originated in a man between 35 and 55 years old who had recovered from COVID-19. The nucleotide sequence reads as follows: TGTGCCAGTAGTCCCCAGTACCATGAAGCTTTCTTT. This sequence encodes CASSPQYHEAFF.